Sequencing of this T cell receptor beta chain was carried out in a study of radiotherapy plus CTLA-4 blockade in lung cancer. Notes on the study in general: Radiotherapy was combined with ipilimumab, and tumor-derived TCR clones then expanded in blood.

Comments on this clone: Its antigen is as yet unknown.

The germline CDR1 and CDR2 sequences are SEHNR and FQNEAQ (reference sequence). V was shortened by 6 bases and J by 4 bases, with 16 bases between the two germline ends. The CDR3 is made up of 16 amino acids. Clones were sequenced by immunoSEQ multiplex PCR, and TCRdb holds only the in-frame ones, with some missing. The sample records some 110,000 clones, approximately 80% being singletons. Each patient with chemo-refractory metastatic non-small-cell lung cancer was treated with focal radiation plus CTLA-4 blockade using ipilimumab. The material sequenced was peripheral blood, taken from a patient treated with radiotherapy plus ipilimumab. This rearrangement joins TRBV7-9 to TRBJ2-6, with D tentatively TRBD1 (5 bases). The clonotype comes from a human donor with non-small cell lung cancer who had a partial response to radiotherapy plus ipilimumab. The CDR3 nucleotides read TGTGCCAGCAGACCCCCATTCAGGGTCGGGGCCAACGTCCTGACTTTC. Protein product: CASRPPFRVGANVLTF.